This passage covers 7 T cell receptor beta chains from one sample sequenced in a study of blood T cell repertoires in COVID-19. Using immunoSEQ multiplex PCR, the repertoire was profiled, and TCRdb retains in-frame clones only, with some absent. The sample lists under 250,000 clones; 81% were seen once. The sequencing input was peripheral blood. The receptors come from a woman of 80 years or more with acute or convalescent COVID-19.

This clone was seen a single time. The J gene is TRBJ2-7, the V gene TRBV24-1; TRBD2 agrees at 15 bases. The CDR3 is 16 amino acids. The V gene end was trimmed by 5 bases and the J gene end by 7 bases; junction bases not matched to a gene: 8. In germline, CDR1 is KGHDR, CDR2 SFDVKD. CDR3 amino acids: CATSGTGTSGGKEQYF. The CDR3 DNA reads TGTGCCACCAGTGGTACCGGGACTAGCGGGGGGAAAGAGCAGTACTTC.

The CDR3 sequence: CASSDEQGATVTEAFF. CDR3 nucleotide sequence: TGTGCCAGCAGTGATGAACAGGGGGCAACGGTTACTGAAGCTTTCTTT. V gene TRBV25-1 combines with J gene TRBJ1-1, with 9 bases fitting TRBD1. The germline gives CDR1 MGHDK, CDR2 SYGVNS. This CDR3 comprises 16 residues. With V trimmed by 3 bases and J by 5 bases, 10 bases remained unmatched.

The genes are TRBV19 and TRBJ2-5; no clear D gene. The length of the CDR3 is 15 residues. V shed 4 bases and J shed 4 bases, with 16 bases lying between them. Germline-derived CDR1 and CDR2 are LNHDA and SQIVND (reference sequence). Here the CDR3 reads CASSTLHDPGETQYF. CDR3 coding DNA: TGTGCCAGTAGTACTCTACACGATCCGGGAGAGACCCAGTACTTC. Using reference TRBV19 and TRBJ2-5 for the parts outside the CDR3, the full variable domain is DGGITQSPKYLFRKEGQNVTLSCEQNLNHDAMYWYRQDPGQGLRLIYYSQIVNDFQKGDIAEGYSVSREKKESFPLTVTSAQKNPTAFYLCASSTLHDPGETQYFGPGTRLLVL.

CDR3 amino acids: CASSLLLAENTGELFF. The DNA for the CDR3 is TGTGCCAGCAGTCTCCTACTAGCGGAGAACACCGGGGAGCTGTTTTTT. This chain joins TRBV6-2 or TRBV6-3 and TRBJ2-2; 8 bases line up with TRBD2. This CDR3 is built from 16 residues. Per the germline V gene, CDR1 is MNHEY and CDR2 is SVGEGT. J gave up 1 base and V 5 bases, and 6 bases lay outside the gene matches.

V gene TRBV28 combines with J gene TRBJ1-6; D gene unclear. V shed 6 bases and J shed 6 bases, with 12 bases lying between them. Germline values: CDR1 MDHEN, CDR2 SYDVKM. The CDR3 is 14 residues long. The chain's CDR3 is CASSPPGANSPLHF. CDR3 sequence (DNA): TGTGCCAGCAGCCCACCGGGAGCTAATTCACCCCTCCACTTT.

This clone was found a few times. J is TRBJ1-6 and V is TRBV5-1; 8 positions agree with TRBD1. Germline V gene sequence: CDR1 SGHRS, CDR2 YFSETQ. After removal of 8 bases from V and 5 bases from J, the junction contained 6 bases not matched to a gene. The CDR3 consists of 14 residues. The CDR3 reads CASGQGENNSPLHF. As DNA, the CDR3 is TGCGCCAGTGGACAGGGAGAAAATAATTCACCCCTCCACTTT.

The chain uses TRBV25-1 and TRBJ2-3; tentative D call: TRBD2 (6 bases). V lost 7 bases to trimming and J lost 1 base, with 6 bases between them. Germline lookup yields CDR1 MGHDK and CDR2 SYGVNS. The CDR3 totals 12 residues. The CDR3 spells CASTGGTDTQYF. The CDR3, as DNA: TGTGCCAGCACGGGAGGCACAGATACGCAGTATTTT.